This T cell receptor (beta chain) was sequenced for a study of CD8 T cells in Susac syndrome (dated by TCRdb to between 2018 and 2021). At the level of the whole study: Among the sequenced Susac syndrome patients, six had clinically active disease and eight were in clinical remission. At the time of blood withdrawal, Susac syndrome patients were either therapy-naive, taking corticosteroids (with some also receiving IVIg), or on IVIg alone. Whether CD8+ T cell activation and differentiation in Susac syndrome was antigen driven was tested using repertoire sequencing.

In the germline V gene, CDR1 corresponds to KGHDR and CDR2 to SFDVKD. V drops 7 bases and J drops 8 bases, leaving 16 bases in between. Measured from the cysteine to the phenylalanine, the CDR3 is 13 residues long. Only the CDR3 region is kept as DNA, spanning 39 bases read in frame from base 1. RNA was extracted using the RNeasy kit, and about 0.5 to 1 ug of the RNA was reverse transcribed with random hexamers. TCR beta CDR3 regions were amplified with the immunoSEQ multiplex PCR assay covering 54 Vbeta and 13 Jbeta segments. PCR amplification bias was corrected using a synthetic template baseline for primer optimization and computational correction. Turning to the authors' computational methods: Reads were annotated to V, D and J genes according to IMGT and were analyzed with immunoSEQ Analyzer, with only productive sequences retained. To calculate clonality, Shannon entropy was normalized by log2 of the number of productive unique sequences and then subtracted from one. For each patient and control, public and private clones were evaluated within the 100 most prevalent clones. Clones were defined as Susac-specific if absent from the healthy and MS cohorts, from around 1,100 published viral clones and from other ImmuneACCESS disease sequences. The raw public reads went through TCRdb reprocessing: fastp at Q25, MiXCR clone calling, in-frame beta chains kept. Here each entry gathers all rows of one CDR3 protein and keeps the most common genes and DNA. TCRdb, rather than the study authors, made the V and J calls. Within this sample are about 94,000 distinct CDR3 sequences, with around 94% of them counted one time only. In total, the top ten clones hold more than 0.3% of the sample.

Beyond this particular receptor, the publication reports: The number of individuals in the TCR sequencing and HLA analysis was acknowledged as relatively small. In the CD4+ T cell repertoire of Susac syndrome patients, clonal expansion was not detected.

About this clonotype: Its antigen remains undetermined. No base quality information exists; no much larger clone differs at one position.

Peripheral blood CD8+ and CD4+ T cells from healthy donors, Susac syndrome patients and multiple sclerosis patients were profiled by high-throughput TCR beta sequencing. The Susac syndrome patients fulfilled recently defined diagnostic criteria for either definite or probable disease. Bulk CD8+ and CD4+ T cells were purified magnetically by negative isolation, whereas CD8+ TEMRA cells were enriched by FACS. Blood was collected in EDTA tubes and processed within 24 hours, with PBMCs isolated through density gradient centrifugation. PBMCs intended for TCR sequencing were cryopreserved in liquid nitrogen and thawed later in a water bath at 37 degrees C. A purity of at least 90% was achieved for sorted or isolated CD4+, CD8+ and CD8+ TEMRA cells.

The TCR originated in a human donor with Susac syndrome. The specimen sequenced was CD4+ T cells from PBMCs. The chain is assembled from TRBV24-1 and TRBJ1-2, with no confidently assigned D gene. The nucleotide sequence is given as TGTGCCACCAGCCCAAGAACTCCACTGGGCTACACCTTC. It encodes CATSPRTPLGYTF.